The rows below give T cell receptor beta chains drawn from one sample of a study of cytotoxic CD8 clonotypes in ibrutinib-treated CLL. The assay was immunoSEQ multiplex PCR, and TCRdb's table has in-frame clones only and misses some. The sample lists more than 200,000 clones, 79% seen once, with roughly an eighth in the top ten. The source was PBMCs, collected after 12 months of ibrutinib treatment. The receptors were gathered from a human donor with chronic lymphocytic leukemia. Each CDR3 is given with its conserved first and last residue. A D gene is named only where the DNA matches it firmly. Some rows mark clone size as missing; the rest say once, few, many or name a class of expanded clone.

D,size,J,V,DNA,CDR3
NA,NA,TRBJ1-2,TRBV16,TGTGCCAGCAGCCAATCTGAGGGGACAACTGGCTACACCTTC,CASSQSEGTTGYTF
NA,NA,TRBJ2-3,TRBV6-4,TGTGCCAGCAGCTTGGGGGCAAGTACAGATACGCAGTATTTT,CASSLGASTDTQYF
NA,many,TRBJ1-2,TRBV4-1,TGCGCCAGCAGCCAAGATAAGTCGGCCAACTATGGCTACACCTTC,CASSQDKSANYGYTF
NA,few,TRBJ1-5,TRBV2,TGTGCCAGCAGCCACAACCCCGGGTGGGGAGTTGGCAATCAGCCCCAGCATTTT,CASSHNPGWGVGNQPQHF
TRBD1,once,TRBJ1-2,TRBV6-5,TGTGCCAGCAAACCTACCGGGACAGGGCTCTATGGCTACACCTTC,CASKPTGTGLYGYTF
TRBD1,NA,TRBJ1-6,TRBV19,TGTGCCAGTAGTATAAACATCGGGACAGGGCGTTTCCTCCACTTT,CASSINIGTGRFLHF
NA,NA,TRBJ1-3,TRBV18,TGTGCCAGCTCACCCTACCAGGTCCAGGGAGGAAACACCATATATTTT,CASSPYQVQGGNTIYF
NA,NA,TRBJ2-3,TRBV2,TGTGCCAGCAGTGAGCTAGGGCGGGGCGGCACAGATACGCAGTATTTT,CASSELGRGGTDTQYF
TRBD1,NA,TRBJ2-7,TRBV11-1,TGTGCCAGCAGCCAGGGACAGCAGTTCTACGAGCAGTACTTC,CASSQGQQFYEQYF
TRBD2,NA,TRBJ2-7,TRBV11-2,TGTGCCAGCAGCTTATGGGCGGGAGCATCTTACTTC,CASSLWAGASYF
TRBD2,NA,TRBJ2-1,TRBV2,TGTGCCAGCAGTGAAGCACTGGGACTAGCGGGAGAGTTTGAGCAGTTCTTC,CASSEALGLAGEFEQFF
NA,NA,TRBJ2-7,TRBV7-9,TGTGCCAGCAGCCAAGACCTCTACGAGCAGTACTTC,CASSQDLYEQYF
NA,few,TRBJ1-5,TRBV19,TGTGCCAGTAGTACATCTTCAGGGGCCGGCGTGCCCCAGCATTTT,CASSTSSGAGVPQHF
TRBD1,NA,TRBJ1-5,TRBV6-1,TGTGCCAGCAGGGGTGGACAGGGGAGGGATCAGCCCCAGCATTTT,CASRGGQGRDQPQHF
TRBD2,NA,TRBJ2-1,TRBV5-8,TGTGCCAGCAGACTCGGACTAGCGGGGTGGGACAATGAGCAGTTCTTC,CASRLGLAGWDNEQFF
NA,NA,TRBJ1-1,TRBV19,TGTGCCAGTAGTATAGGGACCTCCGGCCCGAGGAGAGCTTTCTTT,CASSIGTSGPRRAFF
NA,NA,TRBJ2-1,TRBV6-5,TGTGCCAGCCAACGGGGTGCGGGCAATGAGCAGTTCTTC,CASQRGAGNEQFF
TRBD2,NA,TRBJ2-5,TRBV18,TGTGCCAGCTCACCCGCTAGCGGGGTTCAAGAGACCCAGTACTTC,CASSPASGVQETQYF
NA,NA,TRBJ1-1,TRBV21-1,TGTGCCAGCAGCAAAGAAGCAGGGGACAGGGGGGAAGCTGAAGCTTTCTTT,CASSKEAGDRGEAEAFF
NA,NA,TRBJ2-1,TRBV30,TGTGCCTGTCAGGGGATGAGCTACAATGAGCAGTTCTTC,CACQGMSYNEQFF
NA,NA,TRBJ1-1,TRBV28,TGTGCCAGCAGTCCGTACGGAACGCTTAACACTGAAGCTTTCTTT,CASSPYGTLNTEAFF
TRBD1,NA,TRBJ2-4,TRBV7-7,TGTGCTAGCAGCCGGACAGGGGTTAGAGCCAAAAACATTCAGTACTTC,CASSRTGVRAKNIQYF
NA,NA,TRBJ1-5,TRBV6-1,TGTGCCAGCAGTGAGCTCTGGGCTCAGCCCCAGCATTTT,CASSELWAQPQHF
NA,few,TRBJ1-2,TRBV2,TGTGCCAGCACCAACCAAGATTATGGCTACACCTTC,CASTNQDYGYTF
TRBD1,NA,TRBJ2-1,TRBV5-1,TGCGCCAGCAGCTTTACGGGACAGGTTATAATCTTC,CASSFTGQVIIF
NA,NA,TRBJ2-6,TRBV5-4,TGTGCCAGCAGCTTCGACAGCTCTGGGGCCAACGTCCTGACTTTC,CASSFDSSGANVLTF
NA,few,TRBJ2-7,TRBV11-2,TGTGCCAGCAGCTTAGGGGTTCCCCCCTACGAGCAGTACTTC,CASSLGVPPYEQYF
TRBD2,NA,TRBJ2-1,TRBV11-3,TGTGCCAGCAGGAGGACTAGCGGGAGGGGTGAGCAGTTCTTC,CASRRTSGRGEQFF
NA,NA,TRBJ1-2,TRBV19,TGTGCCAGTAGTATGACTAACTATGGCTACACCTTC,CASSMTNYGYTF
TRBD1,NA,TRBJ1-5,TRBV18,TGTGCCAGCTCCCGGGGACAGTTCAATCAGCCCCAGCATTTT,CASSRGQFNQPQHF
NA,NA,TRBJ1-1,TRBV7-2,TGTGCCAGCAGCCCCACCCCAGCCAACACTGAAGCTTTCTTT,CASSPTPANTEAFF
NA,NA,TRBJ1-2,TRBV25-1,TGTGCCAGCAGTGGCAGGACGGTTAACTATGGCTACACCTTC,CASSGRTVNYGYTF